This T cell receptor beta chain emerged from a study of shared clonotypes between healthy human individuals. Note on this clone: Its antigen is as yet unknown.

General study results and limits: Rarefaction analysis demonstrated incomplete sorted-subset sequencing notwithstanding large depth. Clonotypes which were not shared had lower generation probabilities than clonotypes that all four donors shared. There were few donors, and this limited the genetic and exposure-history diversity represented.

Within Nashville, Tennessee resided all donors, each a Caucasian adult. Between the trimmed V and J ends, which lost 5 bases and 0 bases, there was a span of 17 bases. Germline V gives CDR1 SGHTA, CDR2 FQGNSA. The CDR3 has 16 residues. Profiling relied on immunoSEQ multiplex PCR, and the TCRdb table lists in-frame clones only, not all of them. Of roughly 2.5 million clones in the sample, over 85% were seen once. This sequence joins TRBV7-2 and TRBJ2-7; D may be TRBD1 (6 bases). The sample taken for sequencing was naive CD4+ T cells sorted from blood. Subset defined: CD45RA+ positively selected. The receptor was isolated from a young man in good health. CDR3 region: CASSPARDTLSYEQYF. CDR3 coding DNA: TGTGCCAGCAGCCCAGCGAGGGACACACTCTCCTACGAGCAGTACTTC.